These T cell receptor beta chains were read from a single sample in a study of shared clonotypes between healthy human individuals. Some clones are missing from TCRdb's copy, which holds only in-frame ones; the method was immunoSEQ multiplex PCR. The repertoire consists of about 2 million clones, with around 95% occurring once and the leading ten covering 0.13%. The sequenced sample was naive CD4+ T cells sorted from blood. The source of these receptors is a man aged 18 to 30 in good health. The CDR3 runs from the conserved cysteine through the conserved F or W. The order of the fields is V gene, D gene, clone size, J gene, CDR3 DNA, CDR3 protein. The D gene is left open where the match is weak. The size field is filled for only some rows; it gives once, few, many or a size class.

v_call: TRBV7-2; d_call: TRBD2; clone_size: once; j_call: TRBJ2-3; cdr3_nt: TGTGCCAGCAGCCCCGGGGTAGCGGGAGGGCCAACAGATACGCAGTATTTT; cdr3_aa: CASSPGVAGGPTDTQYF
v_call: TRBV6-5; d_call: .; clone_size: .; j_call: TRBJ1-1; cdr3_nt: TGTGCCAGCAGTTACTCCCGACGGATGAACACTGAAGCTTTCTTT; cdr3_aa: CASSYSRRMNTEAFF
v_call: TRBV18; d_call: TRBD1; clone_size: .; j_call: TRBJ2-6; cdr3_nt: TGTGCCAGCTCACAAGACAGGGCCAACTCTGGGGCCAACGTCCTGACTTTC; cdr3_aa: CASSQDRANSGANVLTF
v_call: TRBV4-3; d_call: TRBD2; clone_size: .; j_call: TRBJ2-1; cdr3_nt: TGCGCCAGCAGCCTAATCGGCGGGGGGGCAAATGAGCAGTTCTTC; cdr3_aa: CASSLIGGGANEQFF
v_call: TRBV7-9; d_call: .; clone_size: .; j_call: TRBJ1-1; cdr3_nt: TGTGCCAGCAGCGAGAGAAGTGGGGGTGAAGCTTTCTTT; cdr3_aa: CASSERSGGEAFF
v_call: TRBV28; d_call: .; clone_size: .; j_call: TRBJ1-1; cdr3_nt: TGTGCCAGCAGTATACAACAGGGGAACACTGAAGCTTTCTTT; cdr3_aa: CASSIQQGNTEAFF
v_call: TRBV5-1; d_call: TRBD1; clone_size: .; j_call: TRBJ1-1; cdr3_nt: TGCGCCAGCACCCTGGCCCGACAGGGGGCTGGAACTGAAGCTTTCTTT; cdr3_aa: CASTLARQGAGTEAFF
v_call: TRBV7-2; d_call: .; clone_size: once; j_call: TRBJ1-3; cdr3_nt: TGTGCCAGCAGCTTAGTCCCCCCCGGGTCCCCCTCTGGAAACACCATATATTTT; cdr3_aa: CASSLVPPGSPSGNTIYF
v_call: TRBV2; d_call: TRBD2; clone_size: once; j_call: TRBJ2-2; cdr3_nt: TGTGCCAGCAGGCTAGAAAGCGGGGGATCCGGGGAGCTGTTTTTT; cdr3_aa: CASRLESGGSGELFF
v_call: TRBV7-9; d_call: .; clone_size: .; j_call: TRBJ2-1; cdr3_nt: TGTGCCAGCAGCCTCCCGAGGAATCGTGAGCAGTTCTTC; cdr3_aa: CASSLPRNREQFF
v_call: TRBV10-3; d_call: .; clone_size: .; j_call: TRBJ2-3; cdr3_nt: TGTGCCATCAGTGAGTTAGCGAGCACAGATACGCAGTATTTT; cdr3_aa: CAISELASTDTQYF
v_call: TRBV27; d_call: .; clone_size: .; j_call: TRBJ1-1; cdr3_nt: TGTGCCAGCAGTGTACCAGGGGAAACTGAAGCTTTCTTT; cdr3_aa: CASSVPGETEAFF
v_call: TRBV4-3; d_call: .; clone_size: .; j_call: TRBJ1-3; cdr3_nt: TGCGCCAGCAGCCAAGAAAGAGCTTCTGAAAACACCATATATTTT; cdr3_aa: CASSQERASENTIYF
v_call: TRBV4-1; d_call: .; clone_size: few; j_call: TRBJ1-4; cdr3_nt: TGCGCCAGCAGCCTCCTGGTGGGGGAAAAACTGTTTTTT; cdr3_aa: CASSLLVGEKLFF
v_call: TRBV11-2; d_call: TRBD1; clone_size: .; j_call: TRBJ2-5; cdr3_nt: TGTGCCAGCAGCTTAGGTATACAGGGGCAAGAGACCCAGTACTTC; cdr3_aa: CASSLGIQGQETQYF
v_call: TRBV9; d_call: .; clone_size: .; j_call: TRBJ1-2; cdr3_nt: TGTGCCAGCAGCGTAGACCCCATCAACTATGGCTACACCTTC; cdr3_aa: CASSVDPINYGYTF
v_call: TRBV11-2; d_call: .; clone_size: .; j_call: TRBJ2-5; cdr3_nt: TGTGCCAGCAGCCCAGCAAGAGGGACCCAGTACTTC; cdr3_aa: CASSPARGTQYF
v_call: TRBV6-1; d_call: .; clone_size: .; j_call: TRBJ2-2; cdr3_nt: TGTGCCAGCAGAGGAAGCGGAGGGGGCACCGGGGAGCTGTTTTTT; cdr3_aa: CASRGSGGGTGELFF
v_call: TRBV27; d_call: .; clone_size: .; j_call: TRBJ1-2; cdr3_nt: TGTGCCAGCAGTCCTGGGGCAGGGCTCGGCTACACCTTC; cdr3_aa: CASSPGAGLGYTF
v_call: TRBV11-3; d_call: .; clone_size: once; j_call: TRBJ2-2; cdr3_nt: TGTGCCAGCAGCCCCGCGGGACCCGGGGAGCTGTTTTTT; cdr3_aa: CASSPAGPGELFF
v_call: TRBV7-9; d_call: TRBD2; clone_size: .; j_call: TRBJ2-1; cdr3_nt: TGTGCCAGCAGCTTTCTAGCGGGAGTGTCCTACAATGAGCAGTTCTTC; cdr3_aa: CASSFLAGVSYNEQFF
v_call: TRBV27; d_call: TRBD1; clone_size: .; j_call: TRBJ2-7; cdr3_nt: TGTGCCAGCAGGCCTGGGACAGGGAGTTTCTACGAGCAGTACTTC; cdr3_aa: CASRPGTGSFYEQYF
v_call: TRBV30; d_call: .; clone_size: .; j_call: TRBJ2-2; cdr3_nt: TGTGCCTGGAGCCCCCCTCGGCCTATCGGCGGGGAGCTGTTTTTT; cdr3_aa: CAWSPPRPIGGELFF
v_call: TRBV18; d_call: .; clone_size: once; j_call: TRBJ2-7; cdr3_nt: TGTGCCAGCTCAGCAGCAGAACACTACGAGCAGTACTTC; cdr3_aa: CASSAAEHYEQYF
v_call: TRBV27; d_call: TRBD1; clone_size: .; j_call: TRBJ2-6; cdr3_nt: TGTGCCAGCAGTCCGCGGACAGGGATGACTGGGGCCAACGTCCTGACTTTC; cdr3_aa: CASSPRTGMTGANVLTF
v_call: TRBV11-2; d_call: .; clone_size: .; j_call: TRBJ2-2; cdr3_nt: TGTGCCAGCAGCTTATTTACCGCTGCAGCTTCGAACACCGGGGAGCTGTTTTTT; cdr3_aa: CASSLFTAAASNTGELFF
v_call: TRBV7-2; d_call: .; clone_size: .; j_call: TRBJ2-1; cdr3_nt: TGTGCCAGCAGTGGGGACTCAGGCGATGAGCAGTTCTTC; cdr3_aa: CASSGDSGDEQFF
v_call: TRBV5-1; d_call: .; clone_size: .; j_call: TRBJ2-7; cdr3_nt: TGCGCCAGCAGCGTAATTATAGGGCCCCAAGAGCAGTACTTC; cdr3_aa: CASSVIIGPQEQYF
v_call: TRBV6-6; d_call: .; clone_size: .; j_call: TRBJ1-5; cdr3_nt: TGTGCCAGCAGTGAGGTCAGAAATAGCAATCAGCCCCAGCATTTT; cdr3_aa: CASSEVRNSNQPQHF
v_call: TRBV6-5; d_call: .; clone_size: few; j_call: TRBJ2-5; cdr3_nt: TGTGCCAGCAGCTCCCCCGAGGTGGGGGAGACCCAGTACTTC; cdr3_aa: CASSSPEVGETQYF